This T cell receptor (beta chain) was sequenced in a study of identical twins (dated by TCRdb to the mid-2010s). A note on the overall study: TCR alpha and beta repertoires from monozygotic twins, unrelated adults of various ages and cord blood were deep-sequenced to test whether fetal clonotypes persist. To rule out contamination, the twin experiments were replicated at different times with different library preparation protocols. The full study reports these points: In monozygotic twins, out-of-frame TCR alpha sharing was systematically underestimated by recombination models, although the models agreed with sharing between unrelated individuals. Fewer insertions were carried by abundant cord blood beta clonotypes; a weaker similar trend was observed in young adult naive repertoires, while no such trend was observed in memory repertoires. Compared with coincidental sharing between unrelated individuals, an excess of low generation-probability sequences was observed among out-of-frame TCR alpha sequences shared between twins. Because the same donors could not be followed over many years, conclusions were based on cross-sectional statistical analysis. Invariant T cells such as MAIT and iNKT could partly confound zero-insertion analyses, though diverse VJ usage argued against this for most clonotypes. In beta out-of-frame sequences, excess twin sharing was weaker, because having fewer shared sequences lowered the signal-to-noise ratio.

CDR1 and CDR2, looked up from the germline V gene, are LGHNA and YNFKEQ. The CDR3 goes from the cysteine to the phenylalanine over 13 residues. CDR3 DNA is the only sequence kept; it has 39 bases, read in frame from the first base. Trimming costs V 3 bases and J 6 bases, and their ends lie 9 bases apart. Only healthy Caucasian donors were included. Three pairs of female monozygotic twins, all aged about 18 to 29 years, made up the twin cohort. Peripheral blood mononuclear cells were the source from which RNA for the TCR libraries was isolated. About this clonotype itself: Its target antigen remains unknown. No quality values exist for individual bases; no much larger clone is one base distant.

Receptors were amplified or captured by 5' RACE. Sequencing was performed on an Illumina HiSeq 2000. A universal primer binding site was added through template switching, and the final cDNA carried a unique molecular identifier so that TCR cDNA molecules could be counted accurately. Specific primers in the conserved constant-segment region were used to synthesize first-strand cDNA for the TCR alpha and beta chains. To control for contamination, every cDNA library was double barcoded, receiving both a SMART-Mk sample barcode and Illumina barcodes. TruSeq adapter sequences, together with Illumina sample barcodes, were added in two successive PCR steps. TCR alpha and beta cDNA libraries were sequenced on the Illumina HiSeq platform with custom primers. The authors processed their data as follows. Unique molecular identifiers were extracted from raw reads with MiGEC, and CDR3 positions were determined with MiXCR. Recombination models were inferred per individual with the repgenHMM and IGoR tools using an EM algorithm. Shared clonotypes were analyzed with the tcR package in R, and sharing was normalized by the product of cloneset sizes. To study raw recombination without the effects of thymic and clonal selection, out-of-frame nonproductive sequences were analyzed. The public reads were reanalyzed by TCRdb: fastp trimming at Q25, MiXCR alignment, in-frame beta chains only. A single entry per CDR3 protein holds the most common genes and DNA from its merged rows. For this entry, the V and J calls and clone size follow TCRdb and not the study's own pipeline. In all, the sample holds around 690,000 distinct CDR3 sequences, and around 20% of those were seen once. The top ten clones comprise about 4.5% of the sample.

These data also featured in a second study, about T cells expressing NK-cell markers. The second paper further reports: In sorted CD3+CD56+NKG2C+, CD3+CD56+NKG2C- and CD3+CD56-NKG2C+ T-cell subsets from several donors, TCR beta-chain repertoires were profiled. Among the eight sequenced donors, seven were HCMV-seropositive and one was HCMV-seronegative. In several experiments an anti-gammadeltaTCR antibody was added to restrict sorting to alphabetaTCR-expressing T cells. For more than 5 donors, the dominant CD3+CD56+NKG2C+ clonotypes were among the top 10 CD8+ clonotypes and accounted for roughly 1.0-8% of CD8+ T cells. Those dominant clonotypes were again the most abundant among CD3+CD56-NKG2C+ cells in a handful of donors, at roughly 25-60.1%. Whether the expanded NKG2C-expressing T cell clones were specific for HCMV antigens remained unclear. Randomly selected healthy volunteers, three men and five women, were used as the eight sequenced donors. A commercial ELISA kit detecting HCMV-specific IgG in serum was used to determine HCMV serostatus. Bulk peripheral blood T-cell repertoires were additionally sequenced from unsorted PBMC for over 5 donors. Reads were demultiplexed and grouped by UMI with MIGEC, and clonotypes were assembled and quantified with MiTCR. To remove erroneous sequences, TCR cDNA sequences were retained only when supported by two or more reads. The tcR package was used for downstream repertoire analysis, and clonotypes were matched across fractions by CDR3 nucleotide sequence plus V segment. VDJmatch was used to annotate antigen specificity against VDJdb, with one amino acid substitution in CDR3 permitted.

Material for sequencing was PBMCs. This clonotype was obtained from a woman in her late teens or twenties in good health. The chain links TRBV4-2 with TRBJ2-1, with no confidently assigned D gene. The CDR3 has the sequence CASSQGSTNEQFF. At the DNA level, the sequence is TGTGCCAGCAGCCAGGGCAGTACCAATGAGCAGTTCTTC.